This T cell receptor (beta chain) was captured by sequencing in a study of response to subunit inactivated influenza vaccine. The study, taken as a whole, reports: Authors suggested each seasonal influenza vaccination recruits few new T cells.

Via MiXCR, TCRdb re-called the RT-PCR reads, giving one row per CDR3 protein. The data show under 500,000 distinct CDR3 sequences, about 10% seen once. This clonotype was counted ten times or more. Antigen specificity is unknown. From germline, CDR1 is SGHAT and CDR2 FQNNGV. Trimming stripped 2 bases from V and 0 bases from J, with 22 bases between. This CDR3 is 19 amino acids long. Specimen: PBMCs from blood, collected 45 days after vaccination. This receptor was obtained from a man aged 45-65 years who received an inactivated influenza vaccine. The chain recombines TRBV11-2 with TRBJ2-5; D may be TRBD1 (6 bases). DNA for the CDR3: TGTGCCAGCAGCTTAAGAAGGTTGGCCAGGGGCGCGTACCAAGAGACCCAGTACTTC. Protein sequence: CASSLRRLARGAYQETQYF.